The rows below give T cell receptor beta chains drawn from one sample of a study of blood T cells in healthy people across ages. TCRdb itself ran the 5' RACE reads through MiXCR, one entry per CDR3 protein. The top ten clones hold 9.4% of a sample with 600,000 to 850,000 distinct CDR3 sequences, more than 20% of them seen once. These data also formed part of another study, on T cells of mothers and their children.

The sequenced sample was blood. All receptors derive from a boy aged 5-17 years in good health. Each CDR3 is given with its conserved first and last residue. Fields, in order: V gene, J gene, D gene, clone size, CDR3 protein, CDR3 DNA. D genes are given only for firm matches. Clone size is not always given. Where it is, it says once, few, many or a class for expanded clones.

v_gene: TRBV6-1
j_gene: TRBJ2-1
d_gene: NA
abundance: NA
CDR3aa: CASSSGTRKMYNEQFF
CDR3nt: TGTGCCAGCAGCTCCGGGACGCGGAAGATGTACAATGAGCAGTTCTTC

v_gene: TRBV5-1
j_gene: TRBJ1-1
d_gene: NA
abundance: few
CDR3aa: CASTQLGVGLMNTEAFF
CDR3nt: TGCGCCAGCACCCAACTCGGGGTCGGACTCATGAACACTGAAGCTTTCTTT

v_gene: TRBV6-6
j_gene: TRBJ1-2
d_gene: NA
abundance: NA
CDR3aa: CASSFGTRNGYTF
CDR3nt: TGTGCCAGCAGTTTCGGGACGAGGAATGGCTACACCTTC

v_gene: TRBV7-7
j_gene: TRBJ1-1
d_gene: TRBD1
abundance: few
CDR3aa: CASSTRQGLGEAFF
CDR3nt: TGTGCTAGCAGCACACGACAGGGGCTGGGCGAAGCTTTCTTT

v_gene: TRBV7-6
j_gene: TRBJ2-5
d_gene: TRBD1
abundance: NA
CDR3aa: CASSLPGGTGGTQYF
CDR3nt: TGTGCCAGCAGCCTACCTGGGGGGACAGGGGGGACCCAGTACTTC

v_gene: TRBV15
j_gene: TRBJ1-3
d_gene: NA
abundance: NA
CDR3aa: CATSRDHTIYF
CDR3nt: TGTGCCACCAGCAGAGATCATACCATATATTTT

v_gene: TRBV4-1
j_gene: TRBJ2-1
d_gene: TRBD2
abundance: NA
CDR3aa: CASSQTLGLAGVSLQQFF
CDR3nt: TGCGCCAGCAGCCAAACACTGGGACTAGCGGGAGTCTCCCTACAGCAGTTCTTC

v_gene: TRBV9
j_gene: TRBJ2-1
d_gene: NA
abundance: NA
CDR3aa: CASSVAGMSPEQFF
CDR3nt: TGTGCCAGCAGCGTAGCTGGTATGTCCCCCGAGCAGTTCTTC

v_gene: TRBV7-3
j_gene: TRBJ2-5
d_gene: NA
abundance: few
CDR3aa: CASSLSIGETQYF
CDR3nt: TGTGCCAGCAGTTTAAGCATAGGGGAGACCCAGTACTTC

v_gene: TRBV7-2
j_gene: TRBJ1-6
d_gene: NA
abundance: NA
CDR3aa: CASSTPGAPLHF
CDR3nt: TGTGCCAGCAGTACCCCCGGCGCACCCCTCCACTTT

v_gene: TRBV7-8
j_gene: TRBJ2-5
d_gene: TRBD2
abundance: few
CDR3aa: CASRAIKGSREGQYF
CDR3nt: TGTGCCAGCAGAGCTATCAAGGGGTCTAGGGAGGGCCAGTACTTC

v_gene: TRBV3-1
j_gene: TRBJ2-7
d_gene: TRBD2
abundance: NA
CDR3aa: CASSPGLAGAEQYF
CDR3nt: TGTGCCAGCTCGCCGGGACTAGCGGGAGCCGAGCAGTACTTC

v_gene: TRBV19
j_gene: TRBJ1-2
d_gene: TRBD1
abundance: few
CDR3aa: CASSRQGSSLNYGYTF
CDR3nt: TGTGCCAGTAGTCGACAGGGTTCCAGTCTTAACTATGGCTACACCTTC

v_gene: TRBV10-3
j_gene: TRBJ2-7
d_gene: TRBD2
abundance: NA
CDR3aa: CAIKGGLAGTYEQYF
CDR3nt: TGTGCCATCAAAGGCGGACTAGCGGGGACCTACGAGCAGTACTTC

v_gene: TRBV20-1
j_gene: TRBJ2-5
d_gene: TRBD2
abundance: NA
CDR3aa: CGLAGGPLKETQYF
CDR3nt: TGCGGTCTAGCGGGAGGGCCCCTCAAAGAGACCCAGTACTTC

v_gene: TRBV20-1
j_gene: TRBJ2-1
d_gene: NA
abundance: few
CDR3aa: CSVTEGGEQFF
CDR3nt: TGCAGTGTTACAGAGGGGGGTGAGCAGTTCTTC

v_gene: TRBV7-9
j_gene: TRBJ1-5
d_gene: TRBD1
abundance: few
CDR3aa: CASSTMDRGGGQPQHF
CDR3nt: TGTGCCAGCAGCACGATGGACAGGGGGGGCGGTCAGCCCCAGCATTTT

v_gene: TRBV4-1
j_gene: TRBJ1-2
d_gene: NA
abundance: NA
CDR3aa: CASSQEGPGAVGYTF
CDR3nt: TGCGCCAGCAGCCAAGAAGGCCCCGGCGCGGTGGGCTACACCTTC

v_gene: TRBV5-1
j_gene: TRBJ1-5
d_gene: NA
abundance: NA
CDR3aa: CASSLEGSDQPQRF
CDR3nt: TGCGCCAGCAGCCTTGAAGGGAGCGATCAGCCCCAGCGTTTT

v_gene: TRBV19
j_gene: TRBJ2-1
d_gene: NA
abundance: once
CDR3aa: CASSIGRDYNEQFF
CDR3nt: TGTGCCAGTAGTATAGGGAGGGATTACAATGAGCAGTTCTTC